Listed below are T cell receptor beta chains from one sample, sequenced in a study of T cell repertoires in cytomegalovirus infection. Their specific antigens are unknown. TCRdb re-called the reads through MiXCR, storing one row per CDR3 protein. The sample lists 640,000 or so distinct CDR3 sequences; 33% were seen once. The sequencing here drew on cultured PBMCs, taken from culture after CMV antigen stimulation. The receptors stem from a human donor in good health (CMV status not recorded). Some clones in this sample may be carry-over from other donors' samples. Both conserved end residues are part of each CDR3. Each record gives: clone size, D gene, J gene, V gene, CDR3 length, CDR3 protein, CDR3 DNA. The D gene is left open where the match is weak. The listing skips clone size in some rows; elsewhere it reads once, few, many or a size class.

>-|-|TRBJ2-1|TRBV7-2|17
CASSSPLGRAYYNEQFF
TGTGCCAGCAGCTCCCCTTTGGGCAGGGCCTACTACAATGAGCAGTTCTTC
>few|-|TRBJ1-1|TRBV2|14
CASVKRFMNTEAFF
TGTGCCAGCGTTAAAAGATTCATGAACACTGAAGCTTTCTTT
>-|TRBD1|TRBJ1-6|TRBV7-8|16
CASSRRRDSENSPLHF
TGTGCCAGCAGCCGTAGACGGGACAGTGAGAATTCACCCCTCCACTTT
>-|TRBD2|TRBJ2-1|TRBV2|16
CASSDSSGRIWNEQFF
TGTGCCAGCAGTGACTCTAGCGGGAGGATTTGGAATGAGCAGTTCTTC
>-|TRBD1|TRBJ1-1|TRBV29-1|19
CSVEDRKGWGTGATSEAFF
TGCAGCGTTGAAGATCGGAAGGGTTGGGGGACAGGGGCTACGAGTGAAGCTTTCTTT
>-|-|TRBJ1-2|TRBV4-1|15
CASSQGTSQGEGYTF
TGCGCCAGCAGCCAAGGCACTAGCCAAGGGGAAGGCTACACCTTC
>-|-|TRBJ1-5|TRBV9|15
CASSVYGVSNQPQHF
TGTGCCAGCAGCGTATACGGGGTAAGCAATCAGCCCCAGCATTTT
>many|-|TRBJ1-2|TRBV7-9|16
CASSRGGQGNFYGYTF
TGTGCCAGCAGCCGGGGCGGCCAGGGAAATTTCTATGGCTACACCTTC
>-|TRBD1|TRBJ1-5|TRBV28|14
CASSSQGGPRSMHF
TGTGCCAGCAGTTCTCAGGGGGGGCCCCGCTCTATGCATTTT
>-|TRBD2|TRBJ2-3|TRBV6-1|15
CASSHPAGFSDTQYF
TGTGCCAGCAGTCACCCAGCGGGGTTTTCAGATACGCAGTATTTT
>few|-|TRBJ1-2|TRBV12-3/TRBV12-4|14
CASSYTATNYGYTF
TGTGCCAGCAGTTACACGGCCACAAACTATGGCTACACCTTC
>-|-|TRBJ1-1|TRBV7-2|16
CASSPSPWGMNTEAFF
TGTGCCAGCAGCCCGAGCCCGTGGGGGATGAACACTGAAGCTTTCTTT
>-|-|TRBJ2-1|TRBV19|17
CASSIVGASYSYNEQFF
TGTGCCAGTAGTATAGTCGGCGCCTCGTACTCCTACAATGAGCAGTTCTTC
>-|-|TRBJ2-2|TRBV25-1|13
CASSEGNPGELFF
TGTGCCAGCAGTGAGGGGAACCCCGGGGAGCTGTTTTTT
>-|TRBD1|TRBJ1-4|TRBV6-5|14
CASGRDRGNEKLFF
TGTGCCAGCGGCCGGGACAGGGGAAATGAAAAACTGTTTTTT
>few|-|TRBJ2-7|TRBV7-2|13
CASMGLKDYEQYF
TGTGCCAGCATGGGGTTGAAAGACTACGAGCAGTACTTC